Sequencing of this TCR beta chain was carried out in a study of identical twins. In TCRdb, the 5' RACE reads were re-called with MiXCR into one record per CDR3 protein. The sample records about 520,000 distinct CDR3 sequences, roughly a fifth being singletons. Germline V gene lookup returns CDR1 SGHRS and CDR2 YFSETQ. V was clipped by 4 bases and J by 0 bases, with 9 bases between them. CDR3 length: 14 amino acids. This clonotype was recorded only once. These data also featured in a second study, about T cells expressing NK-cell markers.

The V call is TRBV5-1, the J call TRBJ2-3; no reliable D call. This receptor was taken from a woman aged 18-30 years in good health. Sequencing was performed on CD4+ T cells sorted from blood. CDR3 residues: CASSPFVSTDTQYF. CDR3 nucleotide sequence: TGCGCCAGCAGCCCTTTTGTCAGCACAGATACGCAGTATTTT. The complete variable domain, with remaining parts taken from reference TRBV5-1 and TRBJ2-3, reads KAGVTQTPRYLIKTRGQQVTLSCSPISGHRSVSWYQQTPGQGLQFLFEYFSETQRNKGNFPGRFSGRQFSNSRSEMNVSTLELGDSALYLCASSPFVSTDTQYFGPGTRLTVL.